The 24 T cell receptor beta chains in this list originate from one sample, sequenced in a study of blood T cell repertoires in COVID-19. The method was immunoSEQ multiplex PCR; TCRdb's version includes in-frame clones alone and lacks a portion of them. The data contain some 200,000 clones, roughly 92% of them seen just once; the ten biggest clones take up approximately 0.69%. The sequencing input was peripheral blood. Receptors originate from a man younger than 40 with COVID-19, enrolled during active disease.

This clone was seen only once. The rearrangement links TRBV3-1 (or the pseudogene TRBV3-2) to TRBJ2-1, with TRBD1 identical over 7 bases. The CDR3 spans 15 residues. CDR1 and CDR2 from the germline V gene are LGHDT and YNNKEL (reference sequence). The V and J ends lost 4 bases and 4 bases, in that order; junction bases with no gene match: 7. In nucleotides, the CDR3 is TGTGCCAGCAGCCGTCCGGGACAGATTTACAATGAGCAGTTCTTC. Its protein product is CASSRPGQIYNEQFF.

The gene calls are TRBV19 and TRBJ2-7; TRBD1 matches 7 bases. CDR1 is LNHDA and CDR2 is SQIVND in the germline V gene (reference sequence). The trim removed 10 bases at V and 4 bases at J, leaving 7 bases unmatched. The CDR3 runs 12 residues. The CDR3 nucleotides read TGTGCCACTAGAGACAGGGTATACGAGCAGTACTTC. Translation: CATRDRVYEQYF.

The chain employs TRBV6-6 and TRBJ1-5; tentatively, D is TRBD1 (5 bases). The V gene lost 5 bases and the J gene lost 5 bases, with 13 bases spanning the gap. Germline lookup yields CDR1 MNHNY and CDR2 SVGAGI (reference sequence). The CDR3 covers 14 residues. The DNA for the CDR3 is TGTGCCAGCAGTAAAGACAGATCCTATCAGCCCCAGCATTTT. It encodes CASSKDRSYQPQHF.

The chain is built from TRBV28 and TRBJ1-2; 12 bases match TRBD1. With V trimmed by 6 bases and J by 7 bases, 18 bases remained unmatched. The CDR3 spans 18 residues. The germline gives CDR1 MDHEN, CDR2 SYDVKM. The CDR3 protein is CASRDTGTGGAYTGGYTF. Written as DNA, the CDR3 is TGTGCCAGCAGAGACACCGGGACAGGGGGCGCCTACACGGGTGGCTACACCTTC.

This clone was detected once. The genes are TRBV6-5 and TRBJ2-3, with D unresolved. The germline V and J ends were trimmed by 5 bases and 3 bases, with 9 bases remaining between them. This CDR3 is built from 13 residues. Germline loops: CDR1 MNHEY, CDR2 SVGAGI. CDR3 bases: TGTGCCAGCAGTAATAGTTGGACAGATACGCAGTATTTT. Its protein is CASSNSWTDTQYF.

This clone came up once. The chain carries TRBV3-1 (or the pseudogene TRBV3-2) and TRBJ1-6; 7 bases fit TRBD1. V lost 4 bases and J lost 0; bases outside the gene matches: 3. The CDR3 is made up of 16 amino acids. From germline, CDR1 is LGHDT and CDR2 YNNKEL (reference sequence). CDR3 protein: CASSLRQGSYNSPLHF. CDR3 nucleotides: TGTGCCAGCAGCCTCCGACAGGGCTCCTATAATTCACCCCTCCACTTT.

The chain combines TRBV5-1 with TRBJ2-3; 15 bases fit TRBD2. Per germline, CDR1 SGHRS and CDR2 YFSETQ. The CDR3 contains 16 residues. Losses at the gene ends were 9 bases for V and 5 bases for J; bases not matched to a gene: 10. The CDR3 region is CATKGEGLAGGDTQYF. The DNA for the CDR3 is TGCGCCACCAAAGGAGAGGGACTAGCGGGGGGAGATACGCAGTATTTT.

The chain joins TRBV6-5 to TRBJ2-7; 8 positions match TRBD1. Looked up from germline, CDR1 is MNHEY and CDR2 is SVGAGI. V lost 4 bases, J lost 3 bases, and 2 bases stayed unmatched. This CDR3 has 13 residues. As DNA, the CDR3 is TGTGCCAGCAGTTCTACAGGGGGCTACGAGCAGTACTTC. It codes for CASSSTGGYEQYF.

This clone was recorded a few times. The chain employs TRBV5-5 and TRBJ1-5, with 9 bases that match TRBD1. The CDR3 is made up of 15 amino acids. The junction had 2 bases not matched to a gene; V was cut back by 2 bases and J by 2 bases. Germline V gene data show CDR1 as SGHKS and CDR2 as YYEKEE (reference sequence). The CDR3 is CASSLWTGGNQPQHF. The CDR3 coding sequence is TGTGCCAGCAGCTTATGGACAGGGGGCAATCAGCCCCAGCATTTT. Variable domain in full (rest from reference TRBV5-5 and TRBJ1-5): DAGVTQSPTHLIKTRGQQVTLRCSPISGHKSVSWYQQVLGQGPQFIFQYYEKEERGRGNFPDRFSARQFPNYSSELNVNALLLGDSALYLCASSLWTGGNQPQHFGDGTRLSIL.

This chain joins TRBV6-2 or TRBV6-3 and TRBJ2-3; maybe TRBD2 (6 bases). The germline V and J ends were trimmed by 2 bases and 5 bases, with 11 bases remaining between them. Germline V gene data show CDR1 as MNHEY and CDR2 as SVGEGT. The CDR3 loop spans 14 amino acids. This CDR3 is CASSYGGIQDTQYF. As DNA, the CDR3 is TGTGCCAGCAGTTACGGGGGGATTCAAGATACGCAGTATTTT.

The chain recombines TRBV2 with TRBJ2-3, with 9 nucleotides matching TRBD2. Germline CDR1 is SNHLY and CDR2 is FYNNEI. The CDR3 runs 17 residues. The V segment lost 4 bases and the J segment 2 bases; nucleotides outside the gene matches: 10. CDR3 coding DNA: TGTGCCAGCAGTGGCCTTGGTCTAGCGGGGATCACAGATACGCAGTATTTT. It encodes CASSGLGLAGITDTQYF.

The V call is TRBV18, the J call TRBJ2-3; the match to TRBD2 covers 7 bases. Germline V gene lookup returns CDR1 KGHSH and CDR2 LQKENI. The CDR3 sequence is 16 residues long. V lost 3 bases, J lost 2 bases, and 8 bases stayed unmatched. DNA for the CDR3: TGTGCCAGCTCACCGGGATACGGGGGGAACACAGATACGCAGTATTTT. Translation: CASSPGYGGNTDTQYF.

This chain uses TRBV19 with TRBJ1-1; 7 bases match TRBD1. The CDR3 is 14 residues long. In germline, CDR1 is LNHDA, CDR2 SQIVND (reference sequence). Unmatched junction bases numbered 4, after V lost 6 bases and J lost 0 bases. The CDR3: CASRETGLNTEAFF. The CDR3 coding sequence is TGTGCCAGTAGAGAGACAGGGCTGAACACTGAAGCTTTCTTT.

V and J are TRBV5-1 and TRBJ2-5; 8 bases fit TRBD1. CDR1 is SGHRS and CDR2 is YFSETQ in the germline V gene. The CDR3 loop spans 15 amino acids. V dropped 4 bases and J dropped 4; count of bases not matched to a gene: 9. The CDR3 loop reads CASSPLTGDRETQYF. CDR3 nucleotide sequence: TGCGCCAGCAGCCCGCTGACAGGGGACCGAGAGACCCAGTACTTC. The full variable domain, rest sourced from reference TRBV5-1 and TRBJ2-5, is KAGVTQTPRYLIKTRGQQVTLSCSPISGHRSVSWYQQTPGQGLQFLFEYFSETQRNKGNFPGRFSGRQFSNSRSEMNVSTLELGDSALYLCASSPLTGDRETQYFGPGTRLLVL.

This sequence joins TRBV15 and TRBJ2-5; D might be TRBD2 (6 bases). The CDR3 has 17 residues. With 1 base removed from V and 1 base from J, the gap between germline ends came to 16 bases. Germline V gene lookup returns CDR1 LNHNV and CDR2 YYDKDF (reference sequence). The chain's CDR3 is CATSRGGPGGLQETQYF. CDR3 sequence (DNA): TGTGCCACCAGCAGAGGCGGTCCCGGGGGTCTCCAAGAGACCCAGTACTTC.

Comment on this clone: The germline gene is not matched at one end of the junction; a read error may be the cause. The chain couples TRBV30 to TRBJ2-2; D is possibly TRBD1 (6 bases). This CDR3 region has 14 residues. Germline V gene lookup returns CDR1 GTSNPN and CDR2 SVGIG (reference sequence). This chain's CDR3 is CARSAGVNTGELFF. The CDR3 DNA reads TGTGCCCGGAGTGCAGGGGTGAACACCGGGGAGCTGTTTTTT. The complete variable domain, with remaining parts taken from reference TRBV30 and TRBJ2-2, reads SQTIHQWPATLVQPVGSPLSLECTVEGTSNPNLYWYRQAAGRGLQLLFYSVGIGQISSEVPQNLSASRPQDRQFILSSKKLLLSDSGFYLCARSAGVNTGELFFGEGSRLTVL.

This chain links TRBV6-5 with TRBJ1-2; D unclear. This CDR3 spans 14 amino acids. V gave up 0 bases and J gave up 6 bases, with 11 bases separating them. The germline gives CDR1 MNHEY, CDR2 SVGAGI. CDR3 protein: CASSYSTGLDGYTF. DNA for the CDR3: TGTGCCAGCAGTTACTCGACGGGTTTAGATGGCTACACCTTC.

The sample holds a few counts of this clone. The genes are TRBV7-2 and TRBJ2-2, with TRBD2 matching over 8 bases. The trim removed 0 bases at V and 4 bases at J, leaving 4 bases unmatched. The germline CDR1 and CDR2 sequences are SGHTA and FQGNSA. This CDR3 is built from 16 residues. The CDR3 coding sequence is TGTGCCAGCAGCTTAGCGGGGGCGGGGGGCACCGGGGAGCTGTTTTTT. This encodes CASSLAGAGGTGELFF.

This chain joins TRBV5-1 and TRBJ2-7, with a weak D call TRBD2 (6 bases). The CDR3 is 15 residues long. V was trimmed by 6 bases and J by 1 base, leaving 17 bases between them. In germline, CDR1 is SGHRS, CDR2 YFSETQ. The CDR3 loop is CASKIDGGPSYEQYF. In DNA, the CDR3 is TGCGCCAGCAAGATTGACGGGGGACCTTCCTACGAGCAGTACTTC. Drawing the rest from reference TRBV5-1 and TRBJ2-7, the complete variable domain is KAGVTQTPRYLIKTRGQQVTLSCSPISGHRSVSWYQQTPGQGLQFLFEYFSETQRNKGNFPGRFSGRQFSNSRSEMNVSTLELGDSALYLCASKIDGGPSYEQYFGPGTRLTVT.

In regard to this clone: An end of the junction does not agree with germline; a read error may underlie this. V gene TRBV11-1 combines with J gene TRBJ1-1; 7 bases fit TRBD1. Germline V CDR1 and CDR2: SGHAT, FQDESV (reference sequence). The CDR3 is made up of 14 amino acids. CDR3 loop: CASTLGGGVTEAFF. The CDR3 region has the DNA TGTGCCAGCACCTTAGGAGGGGGCGTCACTGAAGCTTTCTTT.

This clone was seen a single time. The V and J genes are TRBV3-1 (or the pseudogene TRBV3-2) and TRBJ2-5; TRBD1 is a possible D gene (5 bases). Germline V gene lookup returns CDR1 LGHDT and CDR2 YNNKEL (reference sequence). The CDR3 totals 13 residues. Trimming pared 8 bases from V and 5 bases from J, leaving 15 bases between. CDR3 protein: CASGAPRLETQYF. In nucleotides, the CDR3 is TGTGCCAGCGGGGCACCTAGGTTGGAGACCCAGTACTTC.

The V gene is TRBV30, the J gene TRBJ2-7; TRBD1 agrees at 7 bases. The junction had 6 bases not matched to a gene; V was cut back by 3 bases and J by 1 base. The CDR3 runs to 14 residues. Germline V gives CDR1 GTSNPN, CDR2 SVGIG (reference sequence). Here the CDR3 DNA reads TGTGCCTGGAGGGGTTGGACAGGATCCTACGAGCAGTACTTC. It is translated as CAWRGWTGSYEQYF.

The chain links TRBV6-5 to TRBJ1-5; D possibly corresponds to TRBD1 (5 bases). The CDR3 covers 14 residues. Trimming removed 10 bases from V and 0 bases from J, with 13 bases in between. In germline, CDR1 is MNHEY, CDR2 SVGAGI. CDR3 in amino acids: CAIGDSDSNQPQHF. CDR3 bases: TGTGCCATTGGGGACTCCGATAGCAATCAGCCCCAGCATTTT.

The gene calls are TRBV7-2 and TRBJ1-2; D call uncertain. The CDR3 runs to 13 residues. With 2 bases removed from V and 4 bases from J, the gap between germline ends came to 8 bases. Germline V lookup: CDR1 SGHTA, CDR2 FQGNSA. The CDR3 loop is CASSLPGTYGYTF. The CDR3 DNA reads TGTGCCAGCAGCTTACCAGGAACCTATGGCTACACCTTC. Complete variable domain (other parts from reference TRBV7-2 and TRBJ1-2): GAGVSQSPSNKVTEKGKDVELRCDPISGHTALYWYRQSLGQGLEFLIYFQGNSAPDKSGLPSDRFSAERTGGSVSTLTIQRTQQEDSAVYLCASSLPGTYGYTFGSGTRLTVV.